The 30 T cell receptor beta chains given below trace back to one sample, sequenced in a study of blood T cell repertoires in COVID-19. The protocol was immunoSEQ multiplex PCR, while the TCRdb copy is restricted to in-frame clones and leaves out a portion. The sample holds almost 250,000 clones, 70% to 90% seen once. The sequenced material came from PBMCs or T cells enriched from blood (not recorded which). The receptor set was obtained from a woman aged 50 to 60 who had recovered from COVID-19.

This chain links TRBV29-1 with TRBJ1-2, with TRBD1 identical over 7 bases. CDR1 and CDR2 (germline): SQVTM, ANQGSEA. This CDR3 has 15 residues. V lost 3 bases to trimming and J lost 1 base; unmatched junction nucleotides: 8. The CDR3 DNA is TGCAGCGTTGATAACCGGGACAGTTTTAACTATGGCTACACCTTC. It is translated as CSVDNRDSFNYGYTF.

The chain uses TRBV28 and TRBJ1-2; TRBD1 matches at 7 bases. This CDR3 has 15 amino acids. The junction had 9 bases not matched to a gene; V was cut back by 4 bases and J by 4 bases. Germline V lookup: CDR1 MDHEN, CDR2 SYDVKM. CDR3 nucleotide sequence: TGTGCCAGCAGTTCGACAGGGTCGGGGCTCTATGGCTACACCTTC. Translating it yields CASSSTGSGLYGYTF.

The rearrangement joins TRBV27 to TRBJ1-1; D gene unclear. V was clipped by 5 bases and J by 5 bases, with 18 bases between them. Germline V CDR1 and CDR2: MNHEY, SMNVEV (reference sequence). The CDR3 is made up of 15 amino acids. As DNA, the CDR3 is TGTGCCAGCAGTCTAGGCGGAGGAGTCCCTACTGAAGCTTTCTTT. Protein sequence: CASSLGGGVPTEAFF.

This chain uses TRBV10-3 with TRBJ2-2; TRBD2 aligns across 11 bases. Germline V gives CDR1 ENHRY, CDR2 SYGVKD. The CDR3 spans 18 residues. V lost 10 bases and J lost 2; bases outside the gene matches: 15. The CDR3 DNA follows: TGTGCCAGCCGGGACAGCGCGACTAGCGGGACAAACACCGGGGAGCTGTTTTTT. It is translated as CASRDSATSGTNTGELFF.

The chain joins TRBV5-8 to TRBJ2-1; D is perhaps TRBD1 (5 bases). This CDR3 spans 12 amino acids. Trimming left V 2 bases short and J 15 bases short, with 15 bases between. The germline gives CDR1 SGHTS, CDR2 YDEGEE. CDR3 residues: CASSLKGAWPFF. The CDR3 DNA is TGTGCCAGCAGCTTAAAAGGGGCTTGGCCGTTCTTC.

This clone was found a few times. The chain couples TRBV2 to TRBJ1-1; perhaps TRBD1 as D (6 bases). CDR3 length: 14 residues. The V end was cut by 3 bases, the J end by 2 bases, with 10 bases between. Germline values: CDR1 SNHLY, CDR2 FYNNEI. For the CDR3, the DNA is TGTGCCAGCAGTGACAGGGGACGAAACACTGAAGCTTTCTTT. It yields the protein CASSDRGRNTEAFF.

The chain is built from TRBV27 and TRBJ1-1; a possible D gene is TRBD1 (6 bases). The CDR3 is 14 residues long. V was trimmed by 8 bases and J by 1 base, leaving 14 bases between them. Germline assignment: CDR1 MNHEY and CDR2 SMNVEV (reference sequence). CDR3 coding DNA: TGTGCCAGCTATAGACAGGAGCCGAACACTGAAGCTTTCTTT. Its protein product is CASYRQEPNTEAFF.

V gene TRBV30 combines with J gene TRBJ1-1, with 10 bases that match TRBD1. Germline V gene data show CDR1 as GTSNPN and CDR2 as SVGIG (reference sequence). CDR3 size: 15 residues. The J segment lost 3 bases and the V segment lost 3 bases, leaving 7 bases of the junction unmatched. CDR3 DNA: TGTGCCTGGAGCCAAGGCGGGACAGGGGACACTGAAGCTTTCTTT. Its translation is CAWSQGGTGDTEAFF.

The chain recombines TRBV5-1 with TRBJ2-1; 11 bases line up with TRBD2. This CDR3 is built from 15 residues. Germline loops: CDR1 SGHRS, CDR2 YFSETQ. V lost 1 base to trimming and J lost 7 bases; unmatched junction nucleotides: 4. CDR3 in DNA: TGCGCCAGCAGCTTGATAGCGGGAGGGGGAAATGAGCAGTTCTTC. This gives the protein CASSLIAGGGNEQFF.

The chain carries TRBV11-2 and TRBJ2-7; 12 bases agree with TRBD2. This CDR3 is 18 amino acids long. With V trimmed by 0 bases and J by 4 bases, 10 bases remained unmatched. The germline V gene has CDR1 SGHAT and CDR2 FQNNGV. This CDR3 is CASSLEASGRALGYEQYF. The CDR3 region has the DNA TGTGCCAGCAGCTTAGAGGCTAGCGGGAGGGCCTTGGGATACGAGCAGTACTTC.

DNA for the CDR3: TGTGCCGCCGGGGGGACTGGGGAAGAAGCTTTCTTT. It is translated as CAAGGTGEEAFF. The rearrangement uses TRBV10-3 and TRBJ1-1; possibly TRBD1 for D (5 bases). Trimming cost V 11 bases and J 8 bases, with 18 bases left between them. The CDR3 spans 12 residues. Germline CDR1 reads ENHRY; CDR2 reads SYGVKD.

The rearrangement uses TRBV10-3 and TRBJ2-3; 12 nucleotides line up with TRBD2. CDR1 is ENHRY, CDR2 SYGVKD, per germline. The V segment lost 8 bases and the J segment 4 bases; nucleotides outside the gene matches: 19. The CDR3 has 19 amino acids. CDR3 loop: CAIQGLAGSGEARADTQYF. As DNA, the CDR3 is TGTGCCATCCAAGGACTAGCGGGGAGTGGGGAAGCACGGGCAGATACGCAGTATTTT.

This chain joins TRBV18 and TRBJ2-7, with 15 bases aligning to TRBD2. V was clipped by 0 bases and J by 3 bases; unmatched bases: 0. This CDR3 is built from 16 residues. Germline CDR1 and CDR2: KGHSH and LQKENI. The CDR3 protein is CASSPPGLAGGYEQYF. CDR3 sequence (DNA): TGTGCCAGCTCACCACCGGGACTAGCGGGAGGCTACGAGCAGTACTTC.

This clone came up once. V and J are TRBV15 and TRBJ1-2, with TRBD1 matching over 7 bases. CDR1 is LNHNV and CDR2 is YYDKDF in the germline V gene (reference sequence). The trim removed 4 bases at V and 8 bases at J, leaving 4 bases unmatched. This CDR3 contains 12 residues. CDR3 in amino acids: CATSTTTGGYTF. CDR3 coding DNA: TGTGCCACCAGCACCACGACAGGGGGCTACACCTTC.

V usage is TRBV12-5 and J usage is TRBJ2-7; 7 bases line up with TRBD1. The CDR3 is 19 amino acids. Per germline, CDR1 LGHNT and CDR2 FRNRAP. After removal of 0 bases from V and 3 bases from J, the junction contained 17 bases not matched to a gene. The CDR3 DNA is TGTGCTAGTGGTTTGGTACTCGGCCCCGGACAGGAACGAATCTACGAGCAGTACTTC. Translating it yields CASGLVLGPGQERIYEQYF.

The chain couples TRBV4-1 to TRBJ1-2, with D possibly TRBD1 on 6 matching bases. Germline V lookup: CDR1 MGHRA, CDR2 YSYEKL. CDR3 size: 15 residues. The V end lost 5 bases, the J end lost 3 bases, and 16 bases lay between the germline ends. DNA of the CDR3: TGCGCCAGCAGCTACCAGATACAGGGCGACTATGGCTACACCTTC. Translating it yields CASSYQIQGDYGYTF.

The rearrangement links TRBV7-2 to TRBJ1-1; D is uncertain. From germline, CDR1 is SGHTA and CDR2 FQGNSA. Trimming took off 6 bases at V and 5 bases at J, with 16 bases between the two ends. The CDR3 length is 14 residues. DNA of the CDR3: TGTGCCAGCAGGTTTGAGTTGAGGGAAACTGAAGCTTTCTTT. It translates to CASRFELRETEAFF.

The chain couples TRBV7-6 to TRBJ2-1; TRBD2 aligns across 10 bases. Germline V gene sequence: CDR1 SGHVS, CDR2 FNYEAQ. Trimming at V came to 2 bases and at J to 8 bases, leaving 6 bases not matched to a gene. There are 15 residues in the CDR3. The CDR3 loop is CASSLSSGSSDEQFF. For the CDR3, the DNA is TGTGCCAGCAGCTTATCTAGCGGGAGTAGCGATGAGCAGTTCTTC.

This sequence joins TRBV30 and TRBJ2-7; tentative D call: TRBD2 (7 bases). Germline V gives CDR1 GTSNPN, CDR2 SVGIG (reference sequence). This CDR3 contains 14 residues. V was pared by 0 bases and J by 0 bases, with 9 bases between. The CDR3 DNA follows: TGTGCCTGGAGTGTCGGGGGGCTCTCCTACGAGCAGTACTTC. Translation gives CAWSVGGLSYEQYF.

This clone was observed a handful of times. The V call is TRBV11-3, the J call TRBJ2-3; maybe TRBD2 (6 bases). The CDR3 spans 14 residues. In germline, CDR1 is SGHNT, CDR2 YENEEA. Trimming left V 4 bases short and J 0 bases short, with 8 bases between. This CDR3 reads CASSSGGSTDTQYF. In nucleotides, the CDR3 is TGTGCCAGCAGCTCCGGGGGAAGCACAGATACGCAGTATTTT.

The gene calls are TRBV7-2 and TRBJ2-6; tentatively, D is TRBD1 (5 bases). Trimming removed 4 bases at V and 3 bases at J, with 10 bases between. Germline loops: CDR1 SGHTA, CDR2 FQGNSA. There are 15 residues in the CDR3. The CDR3 coding sequence is TGTGCCAGCAGCTCCCAAGGGGTTGGGGCCAACGTCCTGACTTTC. It encodes CASSSQGVGANVLTF.

The rearrangement joins TRBV7-8 to TRBJ2-5, with a possible D match to TRBD2 (6 bases). In germline, CDR1 is SGHVS, CDR2 FQNEAQ. CDR3 length: 16 residues. V lost 5 bases and J lost 5, with 21 bases in between. The CDR3 here is CASSPPWREGGETQYF. CDR3 DNA sequence: TGTGCCAGCAGCCCACCCTGGCGGGAAGGAGGGGAGACCCAGTACTTC. The variable domain in full, with the rest retrieved from reference TRBV7-8 and TRBJ2-5, is GAGVSQSPRYKVAKRGQDVALRCDPISGHVSLFWYQQALGQGPEFLTYFQNEAQLDKSGLPSDRFFAERPEGSVSTLKIQRTQQEDSAVYLCASSPPWREGGETQYFGPGTRLLVL.

The CDR3 loop is CASSLAGQKNEKLFF. In nucleotides, the CDR3 is TGCGCCAGCAGCTTGGCGGGACAGAAGAATGAAAAACTGTTTTTT. The J gene is TRBJ1-4, the V gene TRBV5-1; 7 bases match TRBD1. Trimming cost V 0 bases and J 5 bases; bases outside gene matches: 4. The germline V gene has CDR1 SGHRS and CDR2 YFSETQ. The CDR3 covers 15 residues.

A few counts support this clone. CDR3 DNA sequence: TGTGCCAGCAGCCGCCTAACAGGGGGTAATGAAAAACTGTTTTTT. This translates into CASSRLTGGNEKLFF. V usage is TRBV7-8 and J usage is TRBJ1-4, with TRBD1 matching over 8 bases. CDR3 length equals 15 residues. The ends lost 5 bases at V and 4 bases at J; junction bases unmatched: 6. Germline V CDR1 and CDR2: SGHVS, FQNEAQ.

This clone was observed a handful of times. The chain uses TRBV7-2 and TRBJ1-2, with a tentative D call TRBD1 (5 bases). The CDR3 consists of 14 residues. Trimming pared 4 bases from V and 8 bases from J, leaving 17 bases between. CDR1 and CDR2 (germline): SGHTA, FQGNSA. CDR3: CASSSWGVDIGYTF. The CDR3 bases are TGTGCCAGCAGCTCTTGGGGGGTTGATATAGGCTACACCTTC.

In DNA, the CDR3 is TGTGCCTGGAGTCGGGGGGGAAGCGATTCACCCCTCCACTTT. Protein product: CAWSRGGSDSPLHF. V usage is TRBV30 and J usage is TRBJ1-6; a possible D gene is TRBD1 (5 bases). This CDR3 spans 14 amino acids. The germline V gene encodes CDR1 GTSNPN and CDR2 SVGIG (reference sequence). V dropped 2 bases and J dropped 8 bases, with 13 bases sitting between them.

This chain connects TRBV19 to TRBJ2-3, with TRBD2 matching over 12 bases. The CDR3 length is 18 residues. V shed 7 bases, J shed 2 bases, and the junction held 13 bases outside the gene matches. Germline V gene sequence: CDR1 LNHDA, CDR2 SQIVND (reference sequence). CDR3 sequence: CASKSPGLAGPDTDTQYF. The CDR3 coding sequence is TGTGCCAGTAAATCACCGGGACTAGCGGGTCCTGACACAGATACGCAGTATTTT.

This clone was counted once. The chain employs TRBV9 and TRBJ2-4; a weak D match, TRBD2 (6 bases). V was pared by 2 bases and J by 6 bases, with 18 bases between. CDR1 and CDR2 (germline): SGDLS, YYNGEE. CDR3 length: 16 amino acids. CDR3: CASSVNDQGLGNIQYF. The CDR3 DNA reads as TGTGCCAGCAGCGTTAATGATCAGGGACTGGGAAACATTCAGTACTTC. Based on the CDR3 plus reference TRBV9 and TRBJ2-4, the full variable domain is DSGVTQTPKHLITATGQRVTLRCSPRSGDLSVYWYQQSLDQGLQFLIQYYNGEERAKGNILERFSAQQFPDLHSELNLSSLELGDSALYFCASSVNDQGLGNIQYFGAGTRLSVL.

DNA for the CDR3: TGTGCCAGCACCCTAGCGGGGCTCACAGATACGCAGTATTTT. It translates to CASTLAGLTDTQYF. The chain uses TRBV6-5 and TRBJ2-3; 9 nucleotides agree with TRBD2. Trimming removed 7 bases from V and 2 bases from J; junction bases left unmatched: 4. From germline, CDR1 is MNHEY and CDR2 SVGAGI. The CDR3 has 14 residues.

In its sample, this clone was seen a few times. This sequence joins TRBV28 and TRBJ2-1; maybe TRBD1 (6 bases). The CDR3 has 14 residues. Between the trimmed V and J ends, which lost 9 bases and 6 bases, there was a span of 18 bases. The germline gives CDR1 MDHEN, CDR2 SYDVKM. In DNA, the CDR3 is TGTGCCAGTAACAGGGTTTTGTCACGCAATGAGCAGTTCTTC. This translates into CASNRVLSRNEQFF.